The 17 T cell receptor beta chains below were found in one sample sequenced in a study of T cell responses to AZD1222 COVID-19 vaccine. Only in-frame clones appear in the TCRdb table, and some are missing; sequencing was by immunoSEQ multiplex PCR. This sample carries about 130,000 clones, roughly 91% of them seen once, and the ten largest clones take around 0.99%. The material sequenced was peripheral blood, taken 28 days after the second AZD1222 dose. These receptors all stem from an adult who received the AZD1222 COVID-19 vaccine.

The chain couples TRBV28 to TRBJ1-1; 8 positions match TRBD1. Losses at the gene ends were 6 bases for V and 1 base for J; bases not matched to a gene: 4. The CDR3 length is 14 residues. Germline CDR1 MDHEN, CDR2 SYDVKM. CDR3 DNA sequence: TGTGCCAGCAGGACAGGGGAGTGGAACACTGAAGCTTTCTTT. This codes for CASRTGEWNTEAFF.

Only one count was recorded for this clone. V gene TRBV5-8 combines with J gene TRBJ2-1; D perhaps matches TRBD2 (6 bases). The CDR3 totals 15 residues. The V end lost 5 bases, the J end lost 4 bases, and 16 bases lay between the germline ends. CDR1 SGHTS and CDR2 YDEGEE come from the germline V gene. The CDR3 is CASSSRGGIYNEQFF. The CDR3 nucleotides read TGTGCCAGCAGTTCTAGGGGAGGCATTTACAATGAGCAGTTCTTC.

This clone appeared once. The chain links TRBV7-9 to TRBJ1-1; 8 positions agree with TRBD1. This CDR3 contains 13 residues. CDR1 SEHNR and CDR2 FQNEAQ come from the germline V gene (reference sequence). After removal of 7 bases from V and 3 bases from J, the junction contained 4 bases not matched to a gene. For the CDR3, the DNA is TGTGCCAGCACGCAGGGGGCCTACACTGAAGCTTTCTTT. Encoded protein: CASTQGAYTEAFF.

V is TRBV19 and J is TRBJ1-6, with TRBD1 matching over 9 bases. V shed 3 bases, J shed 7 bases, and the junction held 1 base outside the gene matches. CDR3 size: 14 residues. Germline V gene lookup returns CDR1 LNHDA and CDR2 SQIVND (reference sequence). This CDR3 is CASSITGGNSPLHF. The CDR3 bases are TGTGCCAGTAGTATCACAGGGGGCAATTCACCCCTCCACTTT.

In nucleotides, the CDR3 is TGTGCCAGCAGCCCTAGTGGGGGATTGCCGCCCCAGCATTTT. Translated: CASSPSGGLPPQHF. The chain uses TRBV7-9 and TRBJ1-5; the D gene is possibly TRBD1 (5 bases). The CDR3 extends over 14 amino acids. V was clipped by 5 bases and J by 9 bases, with 17 bases between them. The germline CDR1 and CDR2 sequences are SEHNR and FQNEAQ (reference sequence). Drawing the rest from reference TRBV7-9 and TRBJ1-5, the complete variable domain is DTGVSQNPRHKITKRGQNVTFRCDPISEHNRLYWYRQTLGQGPEFLTYFQNEAQLEKSRLLSDRFSAERPKGSFSTLEIQRTEQGDSAMYLCASSPSGGLPPQHFGDGTRLSIL.

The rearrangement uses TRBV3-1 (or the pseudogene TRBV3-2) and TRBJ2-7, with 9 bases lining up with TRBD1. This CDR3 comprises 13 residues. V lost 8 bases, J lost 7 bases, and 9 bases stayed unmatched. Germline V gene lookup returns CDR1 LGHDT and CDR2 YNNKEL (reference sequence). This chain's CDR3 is CASRRQGVGEQYF. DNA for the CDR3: TGTGCCAGCCGTAGACAGGGGGTTGGTGAGCAGTACTTC.

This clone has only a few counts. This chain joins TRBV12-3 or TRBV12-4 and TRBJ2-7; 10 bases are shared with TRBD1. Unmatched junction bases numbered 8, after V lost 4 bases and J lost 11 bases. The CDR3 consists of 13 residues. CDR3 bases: TGTGCCAGCAGTTCGACAGGGGGCTCTCGGAAGTACTTC. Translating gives CASSSTGGSRKYF.

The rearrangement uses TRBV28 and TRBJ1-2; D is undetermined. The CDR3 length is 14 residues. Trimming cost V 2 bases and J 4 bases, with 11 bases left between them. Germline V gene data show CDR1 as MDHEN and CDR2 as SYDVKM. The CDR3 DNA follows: TGTGCCAGCAGTTTAGGTCGGGTGGGCTATGGCTACACCTTC. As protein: CASSLGRVGYGYTF.

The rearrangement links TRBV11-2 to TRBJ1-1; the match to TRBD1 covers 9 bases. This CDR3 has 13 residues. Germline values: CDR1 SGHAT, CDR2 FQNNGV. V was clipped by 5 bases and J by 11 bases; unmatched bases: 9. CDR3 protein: CASSPDRGVAAFF. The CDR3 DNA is TGTGCCAGCAGCCCGGACAGGGGAGTTGCGGCTTTCTTT.

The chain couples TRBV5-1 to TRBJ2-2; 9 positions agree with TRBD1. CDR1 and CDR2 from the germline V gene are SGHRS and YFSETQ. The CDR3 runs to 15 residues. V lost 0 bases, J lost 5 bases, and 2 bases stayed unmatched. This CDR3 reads CASSLVTGGTGELFF. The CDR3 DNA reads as TGCGCCAGCAGCTTGGTGACAGGGGGGACCGGGGAGCTGTTTTTT.

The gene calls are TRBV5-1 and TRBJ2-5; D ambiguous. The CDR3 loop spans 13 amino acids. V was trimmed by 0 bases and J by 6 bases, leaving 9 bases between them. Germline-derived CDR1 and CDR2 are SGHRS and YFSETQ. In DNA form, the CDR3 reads TGCGCCAGCAGCTTGGCCGACCTACAGACCCAGTACTTC. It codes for CASSLADLQTQYF.

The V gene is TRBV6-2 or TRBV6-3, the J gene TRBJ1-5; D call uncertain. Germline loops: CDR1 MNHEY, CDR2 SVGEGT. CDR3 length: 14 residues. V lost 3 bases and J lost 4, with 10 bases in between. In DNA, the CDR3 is TGTGCCAGCAGTTATCGCGGAGGGAATCAGCCCCAGCATTTT. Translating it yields CASSYRGGNQPQHF.

CDR3 DNA sequence: TGTGCCAGCAGCCTATGGGGAGATGAGGAGCTGTTTTTT. Encoded protein: CASSLWGDEELFF. This sequence joins TRBV7-2 and TRBJ2-2; weak D call: TRBD2 (5 bases). This CDR3 has 13 residues. The germline V gene has CDR1 SGHTA and CDR2 FQGNSA. Trimming removed 5 bases at V and 10 bases at J, with 14 bases between. Full variable domain (outside the CDR3, taken from reference TRBV7-2 and TRBJ2-2): GAGVSQSPSNKVTEKGKDVELRCDPISGHTALYWYRQSLGQGLEFLIYFQGNSAPDKSGLPSDRFSAERTGGSVSTLTIQRTQQEDSAVYLCASSLWGDEELFFGEGSRLTVL.

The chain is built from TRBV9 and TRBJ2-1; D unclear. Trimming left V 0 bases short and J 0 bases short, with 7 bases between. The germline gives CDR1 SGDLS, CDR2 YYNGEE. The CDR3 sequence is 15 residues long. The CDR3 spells CASSVAPDSYNEQFF. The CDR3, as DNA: TGTGCCAGCAGCGTAGCTCCGGACTCCTACAATGAGCAGTTCTTC. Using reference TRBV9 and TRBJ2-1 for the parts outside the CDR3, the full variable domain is DSGVTQTPKHLITATGQRVTLRCSPRSGDLSVYWYQQSLDQGLQFLIQYYNGEERAKGNILERFSAQQFPDLHSELNLSSLELGDSALYFCASSVAPDSYNEQFFGPGTRLTVL.

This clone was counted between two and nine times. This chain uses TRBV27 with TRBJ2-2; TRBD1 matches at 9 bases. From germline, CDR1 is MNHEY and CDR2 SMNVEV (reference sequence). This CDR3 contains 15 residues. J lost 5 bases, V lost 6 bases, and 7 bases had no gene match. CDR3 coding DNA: TGTGCCAGCAGATCGGACAGGGGTTGGACCGGGGAGCTGTTTTTT. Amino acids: CASRSDRGWTGELFF.

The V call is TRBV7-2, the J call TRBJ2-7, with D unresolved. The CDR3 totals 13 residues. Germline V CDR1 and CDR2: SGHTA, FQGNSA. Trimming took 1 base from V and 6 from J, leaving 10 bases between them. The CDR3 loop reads CASSLEVSSEQYF. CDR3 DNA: TGTGCCAGCAGCTTAGAGGTTTCGAGCGAGCAGTACTTC.

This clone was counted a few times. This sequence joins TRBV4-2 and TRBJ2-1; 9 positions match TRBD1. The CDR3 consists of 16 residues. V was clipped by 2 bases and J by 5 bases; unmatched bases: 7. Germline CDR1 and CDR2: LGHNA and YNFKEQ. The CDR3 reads CASSQPYRDRDNEQFF. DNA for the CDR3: TGTGCCAGCAGCCAACCCTACCGGGACAGGGACAATGAGCAGTTCTTC.